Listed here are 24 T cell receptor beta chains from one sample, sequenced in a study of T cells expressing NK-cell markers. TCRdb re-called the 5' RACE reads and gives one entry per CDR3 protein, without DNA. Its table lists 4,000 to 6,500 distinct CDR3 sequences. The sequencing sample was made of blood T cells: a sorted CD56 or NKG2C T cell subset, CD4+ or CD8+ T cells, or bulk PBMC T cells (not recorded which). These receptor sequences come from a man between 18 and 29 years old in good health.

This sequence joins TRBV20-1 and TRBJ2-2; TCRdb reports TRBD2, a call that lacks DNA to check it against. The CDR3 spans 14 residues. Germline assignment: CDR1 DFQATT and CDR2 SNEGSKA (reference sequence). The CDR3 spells CSATGTRVTGELFF.

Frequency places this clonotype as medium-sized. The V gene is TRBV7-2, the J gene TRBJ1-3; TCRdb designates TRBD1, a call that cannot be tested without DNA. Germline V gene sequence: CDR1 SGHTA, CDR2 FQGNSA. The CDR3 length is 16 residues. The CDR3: CASSLANQGGGNTIYF. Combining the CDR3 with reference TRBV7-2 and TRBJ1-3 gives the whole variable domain GAGVSQSPSNKVTEKGKDVELRCDPISGHTALYWYRQSLGQGLEFLIYFQGNSAPDKSGLPSDRFSAERTGGSVSTLTIQRTQQEDSAVYLCASSLANQGGGNTIYFGEGSWLTVV.

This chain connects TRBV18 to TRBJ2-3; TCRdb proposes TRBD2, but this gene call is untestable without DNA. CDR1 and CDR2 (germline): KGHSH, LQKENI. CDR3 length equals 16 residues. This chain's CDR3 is CASSPTSGRAGDTQYF.

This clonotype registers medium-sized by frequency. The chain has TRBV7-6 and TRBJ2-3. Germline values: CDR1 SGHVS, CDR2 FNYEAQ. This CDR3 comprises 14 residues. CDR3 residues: CASSFNRGTDTQYF.

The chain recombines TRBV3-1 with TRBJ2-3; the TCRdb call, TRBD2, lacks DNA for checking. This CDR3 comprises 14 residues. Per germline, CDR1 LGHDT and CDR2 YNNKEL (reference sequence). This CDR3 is CASSQAVLGDTQYF.

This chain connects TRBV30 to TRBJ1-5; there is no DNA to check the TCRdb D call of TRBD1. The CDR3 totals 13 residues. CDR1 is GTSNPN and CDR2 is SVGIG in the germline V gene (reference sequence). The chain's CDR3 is CAWGDRDHQPQHF.

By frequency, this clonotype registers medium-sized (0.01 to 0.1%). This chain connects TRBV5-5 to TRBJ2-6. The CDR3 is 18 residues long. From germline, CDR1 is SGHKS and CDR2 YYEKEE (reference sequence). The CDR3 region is CASSYLDVLDSGANVLTF. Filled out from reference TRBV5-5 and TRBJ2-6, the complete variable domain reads DAGVTQSPTHLIKTRGQQVTLRCSPISGHKSVSWYQQVLGQGPQFIFQYYEKEERGRGNFPDRFSARQFPNYSSELNVNALLLGDSALYLCASSYLDVLDSGANVLTFGAGSRLTVL.

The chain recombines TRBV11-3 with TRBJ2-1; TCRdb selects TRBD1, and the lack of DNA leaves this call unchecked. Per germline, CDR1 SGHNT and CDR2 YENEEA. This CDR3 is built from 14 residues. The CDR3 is CASSPRGSNNEQFF.

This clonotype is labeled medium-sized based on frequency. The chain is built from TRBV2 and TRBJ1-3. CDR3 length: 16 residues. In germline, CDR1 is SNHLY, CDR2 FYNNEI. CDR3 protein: CASSGADWTSGNTIYF.

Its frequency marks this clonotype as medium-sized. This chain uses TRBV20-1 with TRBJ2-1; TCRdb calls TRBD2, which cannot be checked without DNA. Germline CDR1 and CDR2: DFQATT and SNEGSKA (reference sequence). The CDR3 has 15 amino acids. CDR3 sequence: CSASRSGGWVNEQFF.

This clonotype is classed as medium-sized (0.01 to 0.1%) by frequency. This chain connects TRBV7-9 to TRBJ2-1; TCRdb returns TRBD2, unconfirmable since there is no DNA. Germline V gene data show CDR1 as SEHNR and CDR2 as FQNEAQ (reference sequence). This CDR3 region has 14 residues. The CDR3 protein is CASTGGRPPNEQFF. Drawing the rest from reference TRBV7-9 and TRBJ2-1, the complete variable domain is DTGVSQNPRHKITKRGQNVTFRCDPISEHNRLYWYRQTLGQGPEFLTYFQNEAQLEKSRLLSDRFSAERPKGSFSTLEIQRTEQGDSAMYLCASTGGRPPNEQFFGPGTRLTVL.

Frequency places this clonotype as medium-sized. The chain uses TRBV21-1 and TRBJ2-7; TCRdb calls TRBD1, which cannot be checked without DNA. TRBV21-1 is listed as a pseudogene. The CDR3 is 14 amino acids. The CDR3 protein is CASSVAGVSGEQYF.

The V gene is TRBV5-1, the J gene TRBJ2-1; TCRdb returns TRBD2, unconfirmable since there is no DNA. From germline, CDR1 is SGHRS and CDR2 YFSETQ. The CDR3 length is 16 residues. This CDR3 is CASSFDREGLAGVKFF.

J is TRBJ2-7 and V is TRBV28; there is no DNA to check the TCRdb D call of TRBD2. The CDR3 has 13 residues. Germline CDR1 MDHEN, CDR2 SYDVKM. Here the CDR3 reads CASRPSGSYEQYF.

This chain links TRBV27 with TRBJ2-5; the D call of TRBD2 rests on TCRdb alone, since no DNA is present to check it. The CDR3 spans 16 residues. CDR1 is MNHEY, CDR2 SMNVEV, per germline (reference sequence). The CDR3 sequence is CASSPGGSGPQETQYF.

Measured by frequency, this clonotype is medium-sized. Here the CDR3 reads CASSVTPLGTEAFF. This chain connects TRBV7-2 to TRBJ1-1. The CDR3 runs to 14 residues. The germline V gene has CDR1 SGHTA and CDR2 FQGNSA.

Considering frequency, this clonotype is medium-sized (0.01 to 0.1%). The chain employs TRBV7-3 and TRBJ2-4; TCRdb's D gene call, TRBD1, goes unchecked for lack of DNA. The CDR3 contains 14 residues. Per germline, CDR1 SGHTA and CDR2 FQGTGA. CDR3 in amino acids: CASSPGTGHAIQYF.

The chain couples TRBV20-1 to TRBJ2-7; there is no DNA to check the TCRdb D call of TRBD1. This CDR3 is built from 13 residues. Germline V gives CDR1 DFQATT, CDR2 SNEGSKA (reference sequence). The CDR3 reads CSARVTGAIEQYF.

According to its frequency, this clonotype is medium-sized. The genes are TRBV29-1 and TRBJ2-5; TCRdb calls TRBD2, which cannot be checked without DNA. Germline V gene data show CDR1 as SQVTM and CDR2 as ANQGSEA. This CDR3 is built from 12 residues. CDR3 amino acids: CSSGGLGETQYF. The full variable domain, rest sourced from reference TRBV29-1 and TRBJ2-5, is SAVISQKPSRDICQRGTSLTIQCQVDSQVTMMFWYRQQPGQSLTLIATANQGSEATYESGFVIDKFPISRPNLTFSTLTVSNMSPEDSSIYLCSSGGLGETQYFGPGTRLLVL.

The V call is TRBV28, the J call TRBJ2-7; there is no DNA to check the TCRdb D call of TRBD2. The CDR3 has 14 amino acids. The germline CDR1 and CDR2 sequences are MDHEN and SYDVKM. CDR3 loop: CASSLAGTVYEQYF.

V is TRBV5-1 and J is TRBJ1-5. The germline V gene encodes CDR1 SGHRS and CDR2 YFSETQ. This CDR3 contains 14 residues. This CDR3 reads CASSPSSGNQPQHF.

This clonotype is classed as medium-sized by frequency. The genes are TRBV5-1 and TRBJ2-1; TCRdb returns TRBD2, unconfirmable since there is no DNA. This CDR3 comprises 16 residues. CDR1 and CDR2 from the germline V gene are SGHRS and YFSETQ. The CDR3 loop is CASSPSFDGSYGEQFF.

The CDR3 region is CASSSGRGEGYTF. The V gene is TRBV28, the J gene TRBJ1-2; TCRdb names TRBD1, which stays unverified in the absence of DNA. Germline V lookup: CDR1 MDHEN, CDR2 SYDVKM. The CDR3 has 13 amino acids.

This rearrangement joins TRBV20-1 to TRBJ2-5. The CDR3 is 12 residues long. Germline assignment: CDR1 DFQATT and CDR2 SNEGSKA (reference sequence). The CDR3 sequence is CSARIQEETQYF.